This is a list of T cell receptor beta chains from one sample in a study of cytomegalovirus exposure and HLA in healthy donors. The method was immunoSEQ multiplex PCR; TCRdb's version includes in-frame clones alone and lacks a portion of them. The sample holds 95,000 to 110,000 clones; roughly 80% are singletons and the top ten take roughly 3.9%. The specimen was PBMCs. The source of these receptors is a middle-aged man in good health and CMV-seropositive. Both conserved end residues are part of each CDR3. A D gene is named only where the DNA matches it firmly. Clone size, where shown, is once, few, many, or a class for clones that have expanded.

d_gene	v_gene	abundance	j_gene	CDR3nt	CDR3aa
-	TRBV11-2	-	TRBJ2-1	TGTGCCAGCAGCTTAGTAGGGTTTCCAGGGAATGAGCAGTTCTTC	CASSLVGFPGNEQFF
-	TRBV5-4	-	TRBJ2-1	TGTGCCAGCAGCTTGTACGGACTCGGGAATGAGCAGTTCTTC	CASSLYGLGNEQFF
TRBD1	TRBV28	-	TRBJ1-3	TGTGCCAGCAGTTCAGGGGGGATTCGTAACACCATATATTTT	CASSSGGIRNTIYF
TRBD2	TRBV5-1	-	TRBJ2-2	TGCGCCAGCAGCCCCCGGGTCCTAGCGGAAGCCCCCGGGGAGCTGTTTTTT	CASSPRVLAEAPGELFF
-	TRBV5-4	once	TRBJ2-1	TGTGCCAGCAGCTTACCAGGGTCCAATGAGCAGTTCTTC	CASSLPGSNEQFF
TRBD2	TRBV28	-	TRBJ2-5	TGTGCCAGCAGTTCACCGGGACTAGCAGGGGAGACCCAGTACTTC	CASSSPGLAGETQYF
TRBD2	TRBV10-3	-	TRBJ2-7	TGTGCCATCACCACCGGGACTAGTAGTAGTAGGCAGTACTTC	CAITTGTSSSRQYF
-	TRBV28	-	TRBJ1-5	TGTGCCAGCAGTTCCCGACTAAATCAGCCCCAGCATTTT	CASSSRLNQPQHF
-	TRBV5-8	-	TRBJ1-1	TGTGCCAGCAGCTTGACGGTGGGGGCGAACACTGAAGCTTTCTTT	CASSLTVGANTEAFF
-	TRBV18	-	TRBJ2-5	TGTGCCAGCTCACCGAGGTTGCGGGAGACCCAGTACTTC	CASSPRLRETQYF
TRBD1	TRBV5-8	-	TRBJ1-2	TGTGCCAGCAGCTTGGGGGAGACAGGGACGTTCTATGGCTACACCTTC	CASSLGETGTFYGYTF
-	TRBV4-1	-	TRBJ2-1	TGCGCCAGCAGCCACCCCCAACCTTCGCGTCGCTACAATGAGCAGTTCTTC	CASSHPQPSRRYNEQFF
-	TRBV28	few	TRBJ1-1	TGTGCCAGCAAAGAGATCACTGAAGCTTTCTTT	CASKEITEAFF
TRBD2	TRBV9	-	TRBJ2-7	TGTGCCAGCAGTCCTAGCGGGAACTACGAGCAGTACTTC	CASSPSGNYEQYF
-	TRBV9	-	TRBJ2-3	TGTGCCAGCAGCCTCCGGGATTCGCTAGGATCTAGCACAGATACGCAGTATTTT	CASSLRDSLGSSTDTQYF
-	TRBV7-2	-	TRBJ2-3	TGTGCCAGCAGCTCTAGCTACACAGATACGCAGTATTTT	CASSSSYTDTQYF
-	TRBV6-1	-	TRBJ2-7	TGTGCCAGCAGTGAAGCCCTTATCGAGCAGTACTTC	CASSEALIEQYF
TRBD2	TRBV28	once	TRBJ2-7	TGTGCCAGCAGTGCACTAGCGGGAGTCTACGAGCAGTACTTC	CASSALAGVYEQYF
-	TRBV30	-	TRBJ2-3	TGTGCCTGGAGTGGGGTCGCCGGGGATACGCAGTATTTT	CAWSGVAGDTQYF
TRBD1	TRBV6-5	-	TRBJ1-5	TGTGCCAGCAGAAGACAGGGCGGTCAGCCCCAGCATTTT	CASRRQGGQPQHF
-	TRBV28	-	TRBJ2-2	TGTGCCAGCAGTTTAGAATACAGGGCCACCGGGGAGCTGTTTTTT	CASSLEYRATGELFF
TRBD2	TRBV7-9	-	TRBJ2-1	TGTGCCAGCAGTTGGGGGGGTCGAGACTACAATGAGCAGTTCTTC	CASSWGGRDYNEQFF
-	TRBV6-1	-	TRBJ2-3	TGTGCCAGCAGACCCAGGGTTGTGGATACGCAGTATTTT	CASRPRVVDTQYF
-	TRBV29-1	-	TRBJ2-1	TGCAGCGTTGGCATCTCGCCGGACAATGAGCAGTTCTTC	CSVGISPDNEQFF
-	TRBV27	-	TRBJ2-1	TGTGCCAGCAGTTTACTGGACCCAGGGGATGAGCAGTTCTTC	CASSLLDPGDEQFF
-	TRBV5-1	-	TRBJ1-1	TGCGCCAGCAGTTTCGGGGGTCTGAACACTGAAGCTTTCTTT	CASSFGGLNTEAFF
TRBD2	TRBV19	-	TRBJ2-1	TGTGCCAGTAGTATAGCCCCCAGCGGGAGCTCCTACAATGAGCAGTTCTTC	CASSIAPSGSSYNEQFF
-	TRBV15	once	TRBJ2-7	TGTGCCACCAGCAACACGAGGGGGAGTCCCTACGAGCAGTACTTC	CATSNTRGSPYEQYF
TRBD2	TRBV5-5	once	TRBJ2-5	TGTGCCAGCAGCTTGGGAGGTAGCGGGGGCCCGGAGACCCAGTACTTC	CASSLGGSGGPETQYF
-	TRBV28	-	TRBJ2-7	TGTGCCAGCAGTCCATCCGACACCTTCGAGCACGAGCAGTACTTC	CASSPSDTFEHEQYF
-	TRBV2	-	TRBJ1-1	TGTGCCAGCAGCCCAGCGGACAGTTTTATGAACACTGAAGCTTTCTTT	CASSPADSFMNTEAFF
-	TRBV6-6	-	TRBJ1-4	TGTGCCAGCAGTTTGGAGTTGAATGAAAAACTGTTTTTT	CASSLELNEKLFF
TRBD2	TRBV27	-	TRBJ2-3	TGTGCCAGCGCCCTAGCGGCCAAGGGAGATACGCAGTATTTT	CASALAAKGDTQYF
TRBD1	TRBV5-4	-	TRBJ2-7	TGTGCCAGCAGCTTGGAGACAGGGTGGGACTACGAGCAGTACTTC	CASSLETGWDYEQYF
-	TRBV7-2	-	TRBJ1-5	TGTGCCAGCAGCTTAGACCCGACAGGACCCCAGCATTTT	CASSLDPTGPQHF
TRBD1	TRBV27	-	TRBJ1-2	TGTGCCAGCAGGGGTTCCCAGGGGGCAGGGGGCGACTATGGCTACACCTTC	CASRGSQGAGGDYGYTF